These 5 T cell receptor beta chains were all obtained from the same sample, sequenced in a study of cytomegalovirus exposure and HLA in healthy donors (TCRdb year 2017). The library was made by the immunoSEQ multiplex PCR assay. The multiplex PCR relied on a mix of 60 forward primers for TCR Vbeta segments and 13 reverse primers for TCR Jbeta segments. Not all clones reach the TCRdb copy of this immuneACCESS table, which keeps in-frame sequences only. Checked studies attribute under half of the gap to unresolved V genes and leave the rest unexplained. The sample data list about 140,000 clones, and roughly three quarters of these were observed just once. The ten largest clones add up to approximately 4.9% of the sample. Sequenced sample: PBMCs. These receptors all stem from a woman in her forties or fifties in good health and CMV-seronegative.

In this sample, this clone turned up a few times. The CDR3 protein is CASSHQTGEAFF. CDR3 coding DNA: TGTGCCAGCAGCCACCAGACAGGGGAAGCTTTCTTT. V is TRBV7-9 and J is TRBJ1-1, with TRBD1 matching 7 bases. The CDR3 length is 12 residues. The germline V gene has CDR1 SEHNR and CDR2 FQNEAQ (reference sequence). J was trimmed by 8 bases and V by 5 bases; bases with no gene match: 5.

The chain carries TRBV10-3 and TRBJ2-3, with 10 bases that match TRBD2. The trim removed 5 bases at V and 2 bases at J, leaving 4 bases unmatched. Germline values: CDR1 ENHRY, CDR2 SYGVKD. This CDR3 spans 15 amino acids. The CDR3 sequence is CAISSGGEFTDTQYF. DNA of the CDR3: TGTGCCATCAGTAGCGGGGGGGAATTCACAGATACGCAGTATTTT.

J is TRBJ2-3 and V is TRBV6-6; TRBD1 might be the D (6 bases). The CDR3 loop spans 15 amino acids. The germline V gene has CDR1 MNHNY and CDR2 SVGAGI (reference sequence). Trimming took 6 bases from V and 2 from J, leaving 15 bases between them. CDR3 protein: CASRDTGGPTDTQYF. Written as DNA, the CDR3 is TGTGCCAGCAGGGACACTGGGGGCCCCACAGATACGCAGTATTTT.

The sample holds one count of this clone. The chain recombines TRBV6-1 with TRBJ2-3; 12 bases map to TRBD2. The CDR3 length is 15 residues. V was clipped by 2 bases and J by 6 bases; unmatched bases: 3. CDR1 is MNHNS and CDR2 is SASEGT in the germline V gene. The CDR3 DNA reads TGTGCCAGCAGTGAACTAGCGGGGGGGCTTGATACGCAGTATTTT. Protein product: CASSELAGGLDTQYF.

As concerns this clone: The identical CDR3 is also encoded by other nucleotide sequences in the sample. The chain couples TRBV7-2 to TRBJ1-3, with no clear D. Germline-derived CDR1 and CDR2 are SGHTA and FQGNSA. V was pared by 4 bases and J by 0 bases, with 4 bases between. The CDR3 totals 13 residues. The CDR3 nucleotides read TGTGCCAGCAGCTCAGTCTCTGGAAACACCATATATTTT. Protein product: CASSSVSGNTIYF.